Shown below are 29 T cell receptor beta chains from a single sample sequenced in a study of blood T cell repertoires in COVID-19 (dated by TCRdb to 2018 to 2020). Libraries were constructed by the immunoSEQ multiplex PCR assay. Not all clones reach the TCRdb copy of this immuneACCESS table, which keeps in-frame sequences only. Checked studies attribute under half of the gap to unresolved V genes and leave the rest unexplained. Counted in this sample were hundreds of thousands of clones; about 85% of them appeared once. Clones ranked in the top ten supply about 3% of the sample. The sequencing sample was made of peripheral blood. The source is a man aged 18 to 29 with active or convalescent COVID-19.

The rearrangement uses TRBV7-2 and TRBJ2-4, with 11 bases aligning to TRBD1. V gave up 5 bases and J gave up 8 bases; unmatched junction bases: 5. The germline CDR1 and CDR2 sequences are SGHTA and FQGNSA. The CDR3 runs to 14 residues. The CDR3 loop reads CASSGGGQGDIQYF. CDR3 nucleotide sequence: TGTGCCAGCAGCGGAGGGGGACAGGGGGACATTCAGTACTTC.

The genes are TRBV18 and TRBJ1-4; TRBD1 aligns across 7 bases. Germline V lookup: CDR1 KGHSH, CDR2 LQKENI. CDR3 length: 14 amino acids. V lost 4 bases, J lost 7 bases, and 6 bases stayed unmatched. CDR3 region: CASSHSQGTEKLFF. DNA of the CDR3: TGTGCCAGCTCACATTCACAGGGGACTGAAAAACTGTTTTTT.

The chain combines TRBV24-1 with TRBJ2-2, with D tentatively TRBD2 (6 bases). The germline V and J ends were trimmed by 1 base and 0 bases, with 17 bases remaining between them. The CDR3 extends over 19 amino acids. Germline-derived CDR1 and CDR2 are KGHDR and SFDVKD. DNA for the CDR3: TGTGCCACCAGTGATTTTACGGGTGCGCGGGGTACGAACACCGGGGAGCTGTTTTTT. This gives the protein CATSDFTGARGTNTGELFF.

This chain joins TRBV6-5 and TRBJ1-1; D possibly corresponds to TRBD1 (6 bases). Trimming removed 5 bases at V and 1 base at J, with 8 bases between. The CDR3 consists of 13 residues. Looked up from germline, CDR1 is MNHEY and CDR2 is SVGAGI. The CDR3 is CASSQQGNTEAFF. In nucleotides, the CDR3 is TGTGCCAGCAGTCAACAGGGGAACACTGAAGCTTTCTTT.

This chain connects TRBV15 to TRBJ2-1; TRBD1 matches 9 bases. V trimming: 0 bases; J trimming: 15 bases; junction bases outside the gene matches: 9. Germline V gene lookup returns CDR1 LNHNV and CDR2 YYDKDF (reference sequence). The length of the CDR3 is 14 residues. The CDR3 is CATSRDPTGTGRFF. CDR3 in DNA: TGTGCCACCAGCAGAGATCCGACCGGGACAGGGAGGTTCTTC.

This clone was observed a single time. The chain combines TRBV6-5 with TRBJ2-2, with a tentative D call TRBD1 (7 bases). Germline V gene lookup returns CDR1 MNHEY and CDR2 SVGAGI. V lost 8 bases to trimming and J lost 1 base, with 8 bases between them. The CDR3 has 13 amino acids. The DNA of the CDR3 is TGTGCCAGCCAGGGGGGGAACACCGGGGAGCTGTTTTTT. Translated, it gives CASQGGNTGELFF.

This rearrangement joins TRBV2 to TRBJ1-1, with TRBD1 identical over 10 bases. The CDR3 consists of 15 residues. Germline V gene lookup returns CDR1 SNHLY and CDR2 FYNNEI. The J segment lost 6 bases and the V segment lost 6 bases, leaving 10 bases of the junction unmatched. CDR3 DNA: TGTGCCAGCAGCCTAGGACAGGGGGTTTACTCTGAAGCTTTCTTT. This encodes CASSLGQGVYSEAFF.

This clone was seen only a few times. The J gene is TRBJ1-2, the V gene TRBV6-5, with 8 bases aligning to TRBD1. Germline V gene data show CDR1 as MNHEY and CDR2 as SVGAGI. Trimming took 6 bases from V and 8 from J; bases not matched to a gene: 11. The CDR3 has 14 residues. Here the CDR3 reads CASSAPGQASGYTF. The CDR3 DNA follows: TGTGCCAGCAGCGCTCCGGGACAGGCGTCCGGCTACACCTTC.

The chain joins TRBV6-1 to TRBJ1-2; D gene uncertain. CDR3 length: 14 amino acids. Germline CDR1 reads MNHNS; CDR2 reads SASEGT. The V end was cut by 0 bases, the J end by 3 bases, with 8 bases between. The CDR3: CASSEAGSHYGYTF. The CDR3, as DNA: TGTGCCAGCAGTGAAGCCGGGTCTCACTATGGCTACACCTTC.

This clone occurred a few times. CDR3 sequence: CASSLLVGTTYNEQFF. CDR3 bases: TGTGCCAGCAGTTTATTAGTCGGGACTACCTACAATGAGCAGTTCTTC. The chain couples TRBV27 to TRBJ2-1; TRBD2 aligns across 7 bases. Germline V CDR1 and CDR2: MNHEY, SMNVEV (reference sequence). The trim removed 1 base at V and 2 bases at J, leaving 5 bases unmatched. CDR3 length: 16 amino acids.

The V and J genes are TRBV14 and TRBJ1-2, with TRBD1 matching over 9 bases. Germline trimming cut 3 bases from V and 0 bases from J; bases unmatched to any gene: 5. Germline V lookup: CDR1 SGHDN, CDR2 FVKESK. The CDR3 extends over 16 amino acids. CDR3 bases: TGTGCCAGCAGCCAGGACAGGGGCCCACCTAACTATGGCTACACCTTC. Translated, it gives CASSQDRGPPNYGYTF.

V and J are TRBV19 and TRBJ1-4; D perhaps matches TRBD1 (5 bases). This CDR3 has 14 amino acids. CDR1 is LNHDA and CDR2 is SQIVND in the germline V gene (reference sequence). V lost 3 bases to trimming and J lost 7 bases, with 12 bases between them. This chain's CDR3 is CASSIAGSGEKLFF. The CDR3 DNA reads TGTGCCAGTAGTATTGCAGGGTCTGGTGAAAAACTGTTTTTT.

This chain connects TRBV15 to TRBJ1-2; 10 bases match TRBD1. Germline trimming cut 3 bases from V and 3 bases from J; bases unmatched to any gene: 4. Germline V gene data show CDR1 as LNHNV and CDR2 as YYDKDF (reference sequence). CDR3 length: 15 amino acids. The CDR3 coding sequence is TGTGCCACCAGCAGTCGGGACAGGGGTTACTATGGCTACACCTTC. It translates to CATSSRDRGYYGYTF. The whole variable domain, filled in from reference TRBV15 and TRBJ1-2, reads DAMVIQNPRYQVTQFGKPVTLSCSQTLNHNVMYWYQQKSSQAPKLLFHYYDKDFNNEADTPDNFQSRRPNTSFCFLDIRSPGLGDTAMYLCATSSRDRGYYGYTFGSGTRLTVV.

The chain carries TRBV6-5 and TRBJ2-7; 8 bases fit TRBD1. After removal of 8 bases from V and 5 bases from J, the junction contained 11 bases not matched to a gene. This CDR3 comprises 14 residues. Germline V gives CDR1 MNHEY, CDR2 SVGAGI. CDR3 bases: TGTGCCAGCCGGGGCCGGACAGGGAGGAACGAGCAGTACTTC. It translates to CASRGRTGRNEQYF.

The gene calls are TRBV7-9 and TRBJ1-2, with D unclear. The V gene lost 3 bases and the J gene lost 3 bases, with 14 bases spanning the gap. The CDR3 runs to 15 residues. The germline V gene encodes CDR1 SEHNR and CDR2 FQNEAQ (reference sequence). The CDR3 protein is CASSFAGSNDYGYTF. CDR3 DNA: TGTGCCAGCAGCTTTGCGGGGAGCAACGACTATGGCTACACCTTC.

The V gene is TRBV7-9, the J gene TRBJ2-5; 8 bases line up with TRBD2. This CDR3 contains 15 residues. V was clipped by 4 bases and J by 0 bases; unmatched bases: 4. Per germline, CDR1 SEHNR and CDR2 FQNEAQ (reference sequence). This chain's CDR3 is CASSYLAGNQETQYF. CDR3 nucleotides: TGTGCCAGCAGCTATTTAGCGGGAAACCAAGAGACCCAGTACTTC.

This clone occurred many times. Other DNA sequences from this sample encode an identical CDR3 as well. This chain connects TRBV7-3 to TRBJ1-3; tentative D call: TRBD1 (6 bases). Trimming pared 1 base from V and 11 bases from J, leaving 15 bases between. Per the germline V gene, CDR1 is SGHTA and CDR2 is FQGTGA. The CDR3 consists of 14 residues. This CDR3 reads CASSLMDSCRAIYF. CDR3 coding DNA: TGTGCCAGCAGCTTAATGGACAGCTGTAGGGCCATATATTTT. The full variable domain, completed using reference TRBV7-3 and TRBJ1-3, is GAGVSQTPSNKVTEKGKYVELRCDPISGHTALYWYRQSLGQGPEFLIYFQGTGAADDSGLPNDRFFAVRPEGSVSTLKIQRTERGDSAVYLCASSLMDSCRAIYFGEGSWLTVV.

This clone was detected only a few times. The chain is built from TRBV4-3 and TRBJ2-5, with 9 bases identical to TRBD2. After removal of 0 bases from V and 1 base from J, the junction contained 0 bases not matched to a gene. This CDR3 is 15 amino acids long. Germline-derived CDR1 and CDR2 are LGHNA and YSLEER. The CDR3 DNA is TGCGCCAGCAGCCAAGAGCGGGGGGGCCAAGAGACCCAGTACTTC. Translating it yields CASSQERGGQETQYF.

This clone has just one count. J is TRBJ1-2 and V is TRBV28; no reliable D call. The CDR3 runs to 14 residues. The V end was cut by 8 bases, the J end by 4 bases, with 17 bases between. Germline V gene lookup returns CDR1 MDHEN and CDR2 SYDVKM. The CDR3, as DNA: TGTGCCAGCTGGGAACGGGGTCAGCCCTATGGCTACACCTTC. Residues: CASWERGQPYGYTF.

The rearrangement uses TRBV19 and TRBJ1-5, with D uncertain. This CDR3 has 16 residues. The V end was cut by 5 bases, the J end by 1 base, with 15 bases between. CDR1 LNHDA and CDR2 SQIVND come from the germline V gene (reference sequence). In DNA, the CDR3 is TGTGCCAGTAGTTCCCCGCCGGGAAGGAGCAATCAGCCCCAGCATTTT. Its protein is CASSSPPGRSNQPQHF.

The rearrangement links TRBV7-2 to TRBJ2-7; D unclear. Trimming pared 4 bases from V and 5 bases from J, leaving 12 bases between. CDR1 is SGHTA and CDR2 is FQGNSA in the germline V gene. The CDR3 runs to 13 residues. The CDR3 sequence: CASSSLGFDEQYF. CDR3 nucleotides: TGTGCCAGCAGCTCCCTGGGCTTCGACGAGCAGTACTTC. Filled out from reference TRBV7-2 and TRBJ2-7, the complete variable domain reads GAGVSQSPSNKVTEKGKDVELRCDPISGHTALYWYRQSLGQGLEFLIYFQGNSAPDKSGLPSDRFSAERTGGSVSTLTIQRTQQEDSAVYLCASSSLGFDEQYFGPGTRLTVT.

V usage is TRBV7-2 and J usage is TRBJ2-1; 8 bases align to TRBD1. The CDR3 consists of 18 residues. V lost 5 bases and J lost 6; bases outside the gene matches: 18. Per germline, CDR1 SGHTA and CDR2 FQGNSA. The CDR3 sequence is CASSLQGGFGTGRNEQFF. The CDR3 DNA sequence: TGTGCCAGCAGCCTTCAAGGGGGGTTCGGGACAGGACGCAATGAGCAGTTCTTC.

The chain couples TRBV4-3 to TRBJ2-2; unclear D gene. V was pared by 1 base and J by 6 bases, with 9 bases between. CDR3 length: 14 amino acids. The germline V gene has CDR1 LGHNA and CDR2 YSLEER. The CDR3 region has the DNA TGCGCCAGCAGCCAAGGGCGCGGATCCGGGGAGCTGTTTTTT. Amino acid sequence: CASSQGRGSGELFF.

The rearrangement links TRBV15 to TRBJ2-1, with a weak D call TRBD2 (5 bases). The V and J ends lost 1 base and 10 bases respectively, with 23 bases between them. This CDR3 has 17 residues. CDR1 and CDR2 (germline): LNHNV, YYDKDF (reference sequence). This CDR3 reads CATSRGWAVPTEGEQFF. CDR3 in DNA: TGTGCCACCAGCAGAGGATGGGCCGTCCCCACAGAGGGAGAGCAGTTCTTC. The complete variable domain, with remaining parts taken from reference TRBV15 and TRBJ2-1, reads DAMVIQNPRYQVTQFGKPVTLSCSQTLNHNVMYWYQQKSSQAPKLLFHYYDKDFNNEADTPDNFQSRRPNTSFCFLDIRSPGLGDTAMYLCATSRGWAVPTEGEQFFGPGTRLTVL.

The chain combines TRBV5-1 with TRBJ2-7; D perhaps matches TRBD2 (6 bases). Germline V gives CDR1 SGHRS, CDR2 YFSETQ. The CDR3 runs to 16 residues. V was cut by 4 bases and J by 3 bases, with 20 bases left in between. The CDR3 region has the DNA TGCGCCAGCAGCCCCACCGGAGGGCTATGGGGCTACGAGCAGTACTTC. Amino acids: CASSPTGGLWGYEQYF.

V and J are TRBV24-1 and TRBJ2-1; 7 nucleotides agree with TRBD1. Trimming at V came to 4 bases and at J to 7 bases, leaving 9 bases not matched to a gene. There are 15 residues in the CDR3. The V gene's germline CDR1 is KGHDR and CDR2 SFDVKD. The CDR3 coding sequence is TGTGCCACCAGTGACTGGACAGGTAGTAGGAATGAGCAGTTCTTC. Translated: CATSDWTGSRNEQFF.

V gene TRBV23-1 combines with J gene TRBJ1-2, with 10 positions matching TRBD1. TRBV23-1 is an ORF, and what it does is uncertain. With V trimmed by 4 bases and J by 6 bases, 8 bases remained unmatched. The CDR3 length is 15 residues. In nucleotides, the CDR3 is TGCGCCAGCAGTCGGCCGGGACAGGGGTATCATGGCTACACCTTC. Translation gives CASSRPGQGYHGYTF.

This clone was observed once. The chain combines TRBV19 with TRBJ1-2, with D possibly matching TRBD1 (5 bases). CDR1 LNHDA and CDR2 SQIVND come from the germline V gene (reference sequence). V shed 1 base and J shed 8 bases, with 14 bases lying between them. The CDR3 runs to 14 residues. The CDR3 nucleotides read TGTGCCAGTAGTATAGTATGGGGCTTGAACGGCTACACCTTC. As protein: CASSIVWGLNGYTF. The full variable domain, with the rest looked up from reference TRBV19 and TRBJ1-2, is DGGITQSPKYLFRKEGQNVTLSCEQNLNHDAMYWYRQDPGQGLRLIYYSQIVNDFQKGDIAEGYSVSREKKESFPLTVTSAQKNPTAFYLCASSIVWGLNGYTFGSGTRLTVV.

The chain links TRBV5-5 to TRBJ2-5, with 10 bases identical to TRBD2. This CDR3 region has 15 residues. Germline CDR1 SGHKS, CDR2 YYEKEE (reference sequence). Trimming at V came to 4 bases and at J to 4 bases, leaving 7 bases not matched to a gene. CDR3 nucleotide sequence: TGTGCCAGCAGCCCCGGGACTAGCGATATAGAGACCCAGTACTTC. Protein sequence: CASSPGTSDIETQYF. The entire variable domain, with the rest obtained from reference TRBV5-5 and TRBJ2-5, is as follows: DAGVTQSPTHLIKTRGQQVTLRCSPISGHKSVSWYQQVLGQGPQFIFQYYEKEERGRGNFPDRFSARQFPNYSSELNVNALLLGDSALYLCASSPGTSDIETQYFGPGTRLLVL.